This T cell receptor (beta chain) is drawn from a study of cytomegalovirus exposure and HLA in healthy donors (dated by TCRdb to 2016 to 2017). Describing the broader study: In an earlier analysis of around 540 of the donors, 250 to 350 Gb of sequence data and 90 million to 120 million unique TCR beta sequences from about 179 million T cells were reported. An early release that covered some 630 HLA-typed donors contained approximately 300 gigabases of sequencing data and about 84 million unique TCR sequences. The genetic ancestry cluster associated with self-reported Caucasian donors included over 80% of the 398 genotyped donors. The study was designed to test whether signatures of past pathogen exposure could be identified by cataloging public T cell receptors. The study profiled the T cell repertoires of hundreds of subjects by immunosequencing and related them to cytomegalovirus serostatus. Besides the first cohort of roughly 700 subjects, a separate validation cohort made up of 120 or so different subjects was used. High-throughput TCR immunosequencing, statistical association of individual TCRs with disease status, and machine learning were combined to predict cytomegalovirus infection status. A later analysis re-analyzed previously published TCR beta repertoires from about 730 donors and added high-resolution HLA genotyping to study TCR occurrence patterns. Rather than drawing on any new phenotypic data, the later analysis identified candidate immune exposures from TCR beta sequences and the way those sequences occurred across donors. In an earlier analysis of a few hundred of the donors, high-throughput TCR beta sequencing was used to judge whether each TCR beta V gene segment behaved as functional or pseudogenic. Donor age, sex, ethnicity and CMV serostatus were collected together with the repertoire data. Genome-wide SNP genotypes for about 60% of the roughly 700 donors were used in a later genetic analysis, which treated that subset as a discovery cohort. Every discovery cohort repertoire had been produced on one sequencing platform. HLA typing included class I and class II loci at four-digit resolution. The number of donors typed differed by locus, with roughly 629-640 for A, B, C, DRB1 and DQB1, around 500 for DQA1, 600 to 610 for DPA1, and under 490 for DPB1. Because of strong linkage in the cohort, 4 to 6 DR-DQ haplotypes were treated as single units for association and clustering. Among about 400 genotyped donors of the cohort, an average of roughly 230,000 unique TCR beta nucleotide sequences was sequenced per donor, of which about 19% were non-productive. Points the paper makes about the study in general: While some public TCRs were present in many individuals, most TCR sequences turned up only very rarely across donors. According to a later analysis, most CMV-associated TCR beta chains appeared to be HLA-restricted, and the HLA associations seemed to be driven largely by CMV exposure. In a later analysis, several top co-occurrence clusters were reported to appear linked to parvovirus B19, influenza, CMV and Epstein-Barr virus. A further reported finding was that TCR beta sequences accurately predicted the HLA-A and HLA-B alleles for most subjects in the first cohort. When HLA alleles, especially DR and DQ, strongly co-occurred, TCR associations were difficult to assign to individual alleles. The classifier was reported to diagnose cytomegalovirus status with high specificity and sensitivity in both the original and validation cohorts. For the cohort, immune exposure information was limited to CMV serostatus. A total of 164 TCR beta chains were listed by the study as associated with cytomegalovirus. A cluster of highly shared sequence variants was judged likely to be a technical artifact of the sequencing pipeline. A later analysis found that HLA-associated TCR beta chains were more clonally expanded and had lower generation probabilities than equally common non-associated chains. The authors suggested that the approach could potentially be extended to other disease states and immunological phenotypes. Linkage disequilibrium might explain the correlated functional status among segregating V segments, but an unknown experimental factor could not be excluded. Because counts were too low, fewer than 20 rarely observed V segments, including chromosome 9 orphons, were excluded from the earlier analysis of 500 to 700 of the donors. According to a later genetic analysis, donors in an Asian-associated ancestry cluster had fewer N-insertions in productive TCRs than the approximately 670-donor mean. In vitro tests confirmed that a few of the cytomegalovirus-associated TCR beta chains recognize cytomegalovirus antigens. An association between a missense DCLRE1C variant and V-gene and J-gene trimming of TCR beta chains was found in a later genetic analysis and replicated in an independent cohort. A later analysis found that TCR association rates varied across HLA loci, with DRB1 alleles showing the most associated TCRs and HLA-C alleles the fewest. Because some donors lacked HLA typing at each locus, the association tests relied only on the typed subset. The presence/absence analyses assumed that sequencing depth was roughly uniform across donors, and that assumption may not be true. A later analysis associated about 18,000 TCR beta sequences with specific HLA alleles at a false discovery rate of 0.05. Some IMGT-functional V segments, including TRBV6-2 and TRBV6-3, could not be told apart with the 87-base-pair reads, so those segments were excluded. This cohort had only TCR beta chains sequenced, and the lack of alpha or paired-chain data limited which features could be detected. In an earlier analysis of under 600 of the donors, most TCR beta V segments were observed in productive rearrangements about 87% or about 30% of the time, broadly matching IMGT annotations.

A note on this clone: Its antigen remains unidentified. No base quality values were provided; no much bigger clone lies one nucleotide off.

Its CDR3 holds 16 amino acids, cysteine through phenylalanine. Only the CDR3 DNA stays, 48 bases, in frame from base 1. Compared with germline, V lacks 5 bases and J lacks 7 bases; bases without a gene match: 11. Based on the germline V gene, the CDR1 and CDR2 sequences are SQVTM and ANQGSEA. The cohort comprised some 730 healthy bone marrow donors. At the time of sampling, every cohort member was nominally healthy, though immune exposures that went unrecorded were likely present. The donor tested CMV seronegative, placing the donor among the 350 to 400 seronegative members of the cohort. A peripheral blood sample was provided by each donor, and peripheral blood mononuclear cells were used for TCR beta sequencing. Genomic DNA extraction from the blood cell samples was performed with the Qiagen DNeasy Blood Extraction Kit. Receptor libraries were prepared by the immunoSEQ multiplex PCR assay. The multiplex PCR relied on a mix of 60 forward primers for TCR Vbeta segments and 13 reverse primers for TCR Jbeta segments. Amplification of the CDR3 region of rearranged TCR beta genes was performed with a multiplex PCR assay on genomic DNA. On the Illumina HiSeq System, the amplified TCR beta libraries were sequenced as 87-base-pair reads. As for the original processing: In a later analysis, tens of millions of unique TCR beta chains were counted across the 666 repertoires, and roughly 9.9 million of these chains were shared by at least two donors. To remove PCR and sequencing errors, raw reads were error-corrected and collapsed into unique sequences using a nearest-neighbor algorithm that merged closely related sequences. V, D and J gene segments were assigned by aligning CDR3 sequences to IMGT reference sequences. Each retained sequence needed at least a six-nucleotide match to both a V gene segment and a J gene segment. Rearrangements were classified as productive when the CDR3 lacked stop codons and remained in frame with V and J, and all other rearrangements were classified as non-productive. CDR3 was defined according to IMGT convention as the region running from the second conserved V-encoded cysteine to the conserved J-encoded phenylalanine. The earlier analysis of a few hundred of the donors excluded any sequence lacking an unambiguous match to a single V gene segment. In an earlier analysis of approximately 560 of the donors, a V segment was called functional when productive rearrangements were above 56.7%, and segregating when the standard deviation between donors exceeded 5%. A statistical classification framework was built to diagnose cytomegalovirus status from the catalog of TCR beta chain sequences. A later analysis assigned V and J genes by comparing TCR nucleotide sequences with IMGT/GENE-DB human TR gene sequences. In a later analysis, CDR3 sequences and most-parsimonious VDJ recombination scenarios were assigned using the TCRdist pipeline. In a later analysis, every TCR beta chain was defined by the combination of its CDR3 amino acid sequence and its V-gene family, and reads without a unique V-gene family were dropped. As a way to deal with suspected cross-contamination and a sequencing artifact, a later analysis dropped 640 or so nucleotide sequences that were highly shared and had low generation probability. In a later analysis, a clonal expansion index was calculated for each public chain from normalized within-repertoire ranks of inferred template counts. In a later analysis, generation probabilities were computed using a VDJ recombination model fitted to out-of-frame rearrangements, and the results were checked against IGoR. In a later analysis, hypergeometric tests were used to score TCR-TCR, TCR-HLA and TCR-CMV co-occurrence, with a repertoire-size bias correction applied to TCR pairs. False discovery rates were estimated in a later analysis by permuting HLA or CMV assignments 20 times. In a later analysis, co-occurring TCRs were grouped with DBSCAN, and TCRdist sequence similarity was added when clustering was performed within HLA-allele-positive subsets. Repertoires with fewer than 30,000 or more than 120,000 public chains, plus five repertoires with anomalous nucleotide sharing, were excluded from co-occurrence clustering. What TCRdb holds here is the immuneACCESS table cut down to in-frame rearrangements. Part of the clones is not present; checked against another copy, under half of the missing clones reflect an unresolved V gene, and the others are unexplained. The V and J calls and the clone size are those of that table, but D and trimming were determined from the DNA. In all, the sample holds 120,000 or so clones, and roughly 80% of those were seen once. The ten largest clones capture roughly 3.1% of the sample.

The clonotype was recovered from a man under 40 in good health and CMV-seronegative. The source material was PBMCs. Recombination joined TRBV29-1 with TRBJ2-1; a stretch of 13 junction bases matches TRBD2. The base sequence is TGCAGCGTTCAACCCGGACTAGCGGGAGTTCGGAATGAGCAGTTCTTC. Its translation is CSVQPGLAGVRNEQFF.